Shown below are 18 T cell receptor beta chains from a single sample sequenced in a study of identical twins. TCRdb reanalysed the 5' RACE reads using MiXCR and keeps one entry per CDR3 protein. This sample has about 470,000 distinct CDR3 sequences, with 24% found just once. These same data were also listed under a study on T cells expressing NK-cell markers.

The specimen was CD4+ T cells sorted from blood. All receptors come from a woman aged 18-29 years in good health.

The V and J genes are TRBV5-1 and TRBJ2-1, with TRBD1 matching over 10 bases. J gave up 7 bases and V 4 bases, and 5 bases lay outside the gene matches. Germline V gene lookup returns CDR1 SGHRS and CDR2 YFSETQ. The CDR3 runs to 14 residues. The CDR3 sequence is CASSVGQGKNEQFF. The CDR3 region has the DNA TGCGCCAGCAGCGTGGGACAGGGGAAAAATGAGCAGTTCTTC.

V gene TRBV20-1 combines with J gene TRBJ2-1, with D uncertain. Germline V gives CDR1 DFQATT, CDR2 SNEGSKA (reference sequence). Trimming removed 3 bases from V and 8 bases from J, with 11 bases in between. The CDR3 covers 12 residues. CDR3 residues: CSASTGIYEQFF. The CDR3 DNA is TGCAGTGCTAGTACGGGTATATATGAGCAGTTCTTC.

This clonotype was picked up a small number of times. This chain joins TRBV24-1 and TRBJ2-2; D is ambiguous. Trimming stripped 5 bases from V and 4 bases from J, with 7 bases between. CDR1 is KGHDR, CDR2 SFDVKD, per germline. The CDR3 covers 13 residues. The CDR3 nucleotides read TGTGCCACCAGTGCAGGATTCACCGGGGAGCTGTTTTTT. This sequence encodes CATSAGFTGELFF.

The CDR3 region has the DNA TGTGCCAGCAGCGCTCCGGGAACCGAGCAGTACTTC. This translates into CASSAPGTEQYF. The V gene is TRBV7-9, the J gene TRBJ2-7, with D maybe TRBD2 (5 bases). From germline, CDR1 is SEHNR and CDR2 FQNEAQ (reference sequence). V lost 5 bases and J lost 6, with 11 bases in between. There are 12 residues in the CDR3.

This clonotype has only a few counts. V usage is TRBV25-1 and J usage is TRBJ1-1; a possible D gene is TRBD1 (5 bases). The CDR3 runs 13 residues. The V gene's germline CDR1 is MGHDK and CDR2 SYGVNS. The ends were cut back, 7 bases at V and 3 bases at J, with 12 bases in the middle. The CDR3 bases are TGTGCCAGCATCCAGACAGCGCACACTGAAGCTTTCTTT. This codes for CASIQTAHTEAFF.

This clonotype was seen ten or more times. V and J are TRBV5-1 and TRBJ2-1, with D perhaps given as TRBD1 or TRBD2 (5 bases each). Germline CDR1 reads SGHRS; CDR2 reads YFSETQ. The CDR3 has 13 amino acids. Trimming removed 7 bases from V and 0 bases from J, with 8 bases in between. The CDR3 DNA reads TGCGCCAGCGGGGCGGGCTCCTACAATGAGCAGTTCTTC. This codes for CASGAGSYNEQFF. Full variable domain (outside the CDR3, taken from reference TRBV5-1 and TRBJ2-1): KAGVTQTPRYLIKTRGQQVTLSCSPISGHRSVSWYQQTPGQGLQFLFEYFSETQRNKGNFPGRFSGRQFSNSRSEMNVSTLELGDSALYLCASGAGSYNEQFFGPGTRLTVL.

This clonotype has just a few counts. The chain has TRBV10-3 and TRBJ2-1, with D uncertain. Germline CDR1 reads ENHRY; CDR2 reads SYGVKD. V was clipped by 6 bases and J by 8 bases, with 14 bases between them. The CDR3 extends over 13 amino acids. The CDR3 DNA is TGTGCCATCAGCCCCTCTAGGGTCGATGAGCAGTTCTTC. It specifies CAISPSRVDEQFF.

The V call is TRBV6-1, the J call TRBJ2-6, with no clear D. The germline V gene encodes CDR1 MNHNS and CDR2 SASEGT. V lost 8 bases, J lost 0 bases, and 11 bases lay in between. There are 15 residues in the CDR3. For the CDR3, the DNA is TGTGCCAGCCGGTCCAAAAGCTCTGGGGCCAACGTCCTGACTTTC. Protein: CASRSKSSGANVLTF.

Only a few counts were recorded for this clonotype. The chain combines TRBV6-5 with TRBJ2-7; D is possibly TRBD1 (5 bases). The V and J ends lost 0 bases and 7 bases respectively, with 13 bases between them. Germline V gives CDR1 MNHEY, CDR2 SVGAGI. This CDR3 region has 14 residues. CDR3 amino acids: CASSYSPKSGEQYF. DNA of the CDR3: TGTGCCAGCAGTTACTCGCCGAAGTCAGGGGAGCAGTACTTC.

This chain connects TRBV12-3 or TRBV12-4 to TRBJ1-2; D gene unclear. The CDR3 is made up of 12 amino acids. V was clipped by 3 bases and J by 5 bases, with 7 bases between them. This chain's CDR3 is CASSFSTYGYTF. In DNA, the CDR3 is TGTGCCAGCAGTTTCTCGACTTATGGCTACACCTTC.

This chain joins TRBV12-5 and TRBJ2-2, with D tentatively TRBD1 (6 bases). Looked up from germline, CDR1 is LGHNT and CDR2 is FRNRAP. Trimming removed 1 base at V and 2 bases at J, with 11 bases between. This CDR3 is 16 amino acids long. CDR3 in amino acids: CASGLGFGTNTGELFF. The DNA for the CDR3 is TGTGCTAGTGGTTTGGGGTTCGGGACAAACACCGGGGAGCTGTTTTTT.

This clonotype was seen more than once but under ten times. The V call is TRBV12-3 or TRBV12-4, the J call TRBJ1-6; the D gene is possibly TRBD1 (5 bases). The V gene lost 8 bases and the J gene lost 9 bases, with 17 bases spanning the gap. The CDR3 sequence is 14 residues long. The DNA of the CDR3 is TGTGCCAGCTCAATCGGAGGGGATGGTTCACCCCTCCACTTT. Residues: CASSIGGDGSPLHF.

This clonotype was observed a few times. CDR3 loop: CASSYEAGNSPLHF. In DNA form, the CDR3 reads TGTGCCAGCAGCTACGAGGCAGGGAATTCACCCCTCCACTTT. The chain couples TRBV5-6 to TRBJ1-6; the D gene is possibly TRBD1 (5 bases). CDR3 size: 14 residues. Trimming removed 3 bases from V and 7 bases from J, with 11 bases in between. Per germline, CDR1 SGHDT and CDR2 YYEEEE.

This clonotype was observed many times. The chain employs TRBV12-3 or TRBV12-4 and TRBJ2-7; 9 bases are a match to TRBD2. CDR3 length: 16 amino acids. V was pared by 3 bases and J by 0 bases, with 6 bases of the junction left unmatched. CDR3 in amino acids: CASSLGLAGLSYEQYF. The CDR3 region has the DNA TGTGCCAGCAGTTTGGGTCTAGCGGGACTCTCCTACGAGCAGTACTTC.

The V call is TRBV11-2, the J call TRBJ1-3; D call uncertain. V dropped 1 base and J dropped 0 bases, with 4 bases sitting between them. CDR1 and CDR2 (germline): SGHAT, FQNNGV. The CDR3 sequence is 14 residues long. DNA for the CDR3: TGTGCCAGCAGCTTAGCACCCTCTGGAAACACCATATATTTT. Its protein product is CASSLAPSGNTIYF.

The CDR3 here is CASSEAGEKMYF. CDR3 coding DNA: TGTGCCAGCAGTGAAGCGGGAGAGAAGATGTACTTC. The chain uses TRBV2 and TRBJ2-7; TRBD2 might be the D (5 bases). CDR1 is SNHLY and CDR2 is FYNNEI in the germline V gene. The CDR3 totals 12 residues. Deletions cut 0 bases from V and 12 bases from J, with 12 bases between.

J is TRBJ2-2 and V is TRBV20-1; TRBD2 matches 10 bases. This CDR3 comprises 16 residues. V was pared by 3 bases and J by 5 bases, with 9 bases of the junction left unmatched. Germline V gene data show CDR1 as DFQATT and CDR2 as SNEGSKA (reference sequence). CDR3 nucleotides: TGCAGTGCTAGCTTTAGGAGGACTAGCGGTACCGGGGAGCTGTTTTTT. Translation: CSASFRRTSGTGELFF.

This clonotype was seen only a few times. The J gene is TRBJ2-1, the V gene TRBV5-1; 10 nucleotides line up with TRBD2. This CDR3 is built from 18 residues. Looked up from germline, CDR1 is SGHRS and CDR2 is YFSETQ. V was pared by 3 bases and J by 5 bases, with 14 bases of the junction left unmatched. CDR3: CASSSTGSGGPRNNEQFF. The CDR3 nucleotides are TGCGCCAGCAGCTCGACAGGTAGCGGGGGGCCCCGGAACAATGAGCAGTTCTTC.